This T cell receptor (beta chain) stems from a study of T cells after yellow fever vaccination. This CDR3 contains 17 residues. J lost 10 bases, V lost 3 bases, and 14 bases had no gene match. CDR1 is MGHDK and CDR2 is SYGVNS in the germline V gene. The authors made TCR cDNA by 5'RACE template switching, adding a universal primer site and UMIs. In TCRdb, the 5' RACE reads were re-called with MiXCR into one record per CDR3 protein. The sample records more than 350,000 distinct CDR3 sequences, approximately 10% being singletons. Study conclusions and caveats: FACS-sorted repertoires could harbor abundant contaminating bulk-population clonotypes.

Notes on this clonotype: Its specificity is unknown.

The sequence came from a man aged 18-30 years who received the YFV17D yellow fever vaccine. V usage is TRBV25-1 and J usage is TRBJ2-1, with 11 nucleotides matching TRBD2. The sample here was PBMCs, taken on the day of the first yellow fever vaccination. CDR3: CASSDIQTSGGLGEQFF. The CDR3 DNA is TGTGCCAGCAGTGATATTCAAACTAGCGGGGGATTGGGGGAGCAGTTCTTC.